A single T cell receptor (beta chain) is shown here with its context. Its specific antigen is unknown. A much larger clonotype is one base distant, so this may be a read error. Library generation was performed with multiplex PCR. Data came from an Illumina HiSeq 2500. Following protocols modified from ARM-PCR, the researchers constructed TCRbeta libraries through three rounds of nested PCR with primers (Table S4). Before sequencing, PCR products in the 200-500 bp range were cut out of the gel and cleaned up using the QIAquick gel extraction kit. On the authors' methods: Trimmomatic was used to clean the reads, FLASH merged the cleaned reads into complete CDR3 sequences, and MiTCR assigned the sequences to V(D)J germline segments. Clonal diversity was computed as the inverse Simpson's index with VDJtools. In-frame sequences without a premature stop codon were defined as productive reads. TCRdb took the public reads, trimmed them with fastp at Q25, ran MiXCR for clone calling and kept in-frame beta chains. Rows matching on CDR3 protein sequence are summarized as one entry with the most common DNA and genes. The V and J calls, along with clone size, are taken from TCRdb and not from the paper's own processing. This sample is represented by about 67,000 distinct CDR3 sequences; around three quarters of them were singletons. Jointly, the top ten make up 45% of the sample.

Reading the germline V gene (reference sequence) gives CDR1 DFQATT and CDR2 SNEGSKA. The CDR3 covers 14 residues, taking in both the cysteine and the phenylalanine. The only DNA kept is the CDR3, 42 bases in frame from the first base. These data belong to a study of tumor and adjacent non-tumor tissue in lung cancer (dated by TCRdb to the late 2010s). A note on the overall study: Of the cohort, about 11 patients had adenocarcinoma, 2 had squamous cell carcinoma and 1 had small cell lung cancer. Ages among the roughly 15 patients ranged from roughly 31 to 80 years, there were roughly 10 men and 5 women, and disease was at TNM stage I to III. Sequencing generated a total of approximately 130,000,000 productive TCRbeta reads, averaging approximately 3.8 million reads per sample. The study compared bulk TCRbeta repertoires between lung tumor tissue and matched distant non-tumor lung tissue from over twelve lung cancer patients. For each patient, one tumor sample and one normal lung sample were taken, giving a few dozen paired specimens that underwent TCRbeta CDR3 sequencing.

Bulk unsorted tissue served as the source for RNA extraction, and RNA quality was assessed using a NanoDrop ND-1000 and an Agilent 2100. Normal lung samples were distant non-tumor tissue taken more than 3 cm from the tumor edge. The donors were newly diagnosed lung cancer patients admitted for thoracic surgery in China from August to November 2014 who had not received prior chemotherapy. Patients with previous radiotherapy or chemotherapy, or with another concurrent cancer, were excluded from the study. Surgical tissue pieces of 1-2 cm3 were preserved in RNAlater solution and stored at -80 °C until use. Beyond this particular receptor, the publication reports: TCR diversity (inverse Simpson) was significantly higher in tumor than in normal lung tissue (roughly 430 vs 170, P = 0.0075, Mann-Whitney U test). The top 100 clones accounted for a significantly larger cumulative portion of the repertoire in normal lung than in tumor tissue. Younger patients had significantly higher TCR diversity, and higher tumor TCR diversity was associated with shorter overall and disease-free survival. The cohort had only approximately 15 patients, and the authors noted that larger samples and more detailed clinical data are needed. The methods do not name the sequencing platform or mention unique molecular identifiers. Because peripheral blood was not sequenced, the blood TCRbeta repertoires of the lung cancer patients in the study went unexamined.

Sequences were obtained from distant non-tumor lung tissue. The sequence came from a man aged 55 to 70 with non-small cell lung cancer. The chain is assembled from TRBV20-1 and TRBJ2-1; TRBD2 lines up with 8 middle nucleotides. For the CDR3, the sequence is CIAIDGRVANEQFF. The DNA is as follows: TGCATTGCTATCGACGGGAGGGTCGCCAATGAGCAGTTCTTC.